This TCR beta chain was found in a study of cytomegalovirus exposure and HLA in healthy donors. This clone was counted a few times. The primer mix had 60 Vbeta and 13 Jbeta primers. As handled by the study authors: Tens of millions of unique TCR beta chains, some 9.9 million shared, were counted in a later analysis. Sequencing was performed with immunoSEQ multiplex PCR; in TCRdb, only in-frame clones are kept and a portion is missing. V and J calls and clone size are as listed in that table; D and trimming were resolved from the DNA. The sample records about 160,000 clones, over 70% being singletons. Material: PBMCs. The receptor was isolated from a woman in her forties or fifties in good health and CMV-seropositive.

CDR3 bases: TGTGCCATCAGCCCGGCTGGAGCGAACACTGAAGCTTTCTTT. Protein product: CAISPAGANTEAFF. The genes are TRBV10-3 and TRBJ1-1; D is unresolved. The CDR3 has 14 residues. The V end was cut by 6 bases, the J end by 1 base, with 12 bases between. In germline, CDR1 is ENHRY, CDR2 SYGVKD.